This record looks at one T cell receptor (beta chain) sequence and its context. The data are from a study of PD-L1 blockade in urothelial cancer. TCRdb keeps only in-frame clones here, not all; method: immunoSEQ multiplex PCR. Of about 26,000 clones in the sample, 75% to 90% were seen once. The germline V gene has CDR1 SGHRS and CDR2 YFSETQ. The CDR3 is made up of 16 amino acids. Trimming removed 5 bases from V and 5 bases from J; junction bases left unmatched: 12. The source was PBMCs, collected around atezolizumab (anti-PD-L1) treatment. The receptor was isolated from a man aged 55 to 70 with urothelial cancer. The gene calls are TRBV5-1 and TRBJ2-7; 11 bases map to TRBD1. Here the CDR3 DNA reads TGCGCCAGCAGGCTTACTACCGGGACAGGGGGGGACGAGCAGTACTTC. This sequence encodes CASRLTTGTGGDEQYF.